Here is one TCR beta chain with its context. Trimming at V came to 5 bases and at J to 1 base, leaving 8 bases not matched to a gene. CDR1 is SGHTA, CDR2 FQGTGA, per germline. This CDR3 spans 16 amino acids. This sample was included in a study of blood T cell repertoires in COVID-19. TCRdb's table, derived via immunoSEQ multiplex PCR, lists solely in-frame clones and lacks some. This table has about 230,000 clones, roughly 85% appearing once. This chain links TRBV7-3 with TRBJ2-3; 8 bases fit TRBD1. Specimen: peripheral blood. The clonotype comes from a man in his forties with acute or convalescent COVID-19. CDR3 nucleotide sequence: TGTGCCAGCAGCATAGCCGGGACAGGAGGCACAGATACGCAGTATTTT. It encodes CASSIAGTGGTDTQYF.